This T cell receptor (beta chain) was found in a study of cytomegalovirus exposure and HLA in healthy donors. This clone was seen just once. The PCR ran on 60 Vbeta and 13 Jbeta primers. Clones were sequenced by immunoSEQ multiplex PCR, and TCRdb holds only the in-frame ones, with some missing. Among about 120,000 clones listed, 82% were seen once. What was sequenced was PBMCs. The TCR sequence derives from a woman aged 18-29 years in good health and CMV-seronegative.

CDR3 coding DNA: TGTGCCTGGAGTAATCTGTTCGAGCAGTACTTC. Translation: CAWSNLFEQYF. The chain has TRBV30 and TRBJ2-7, with no clear D. Germline CDR1 GTSNPN, CDR2 SVGIG (reference sequence). The CDR3 runs 11 residues. V was pared by 2 bases and J by 6 bases, with 8 bases between.